This TCR beta chain is from a study of neoadjuvant anti-PD-1 for oral cavity cancer. The CDR3 extends over 16 amino acids. Deletions cut 4 bases from V and 2 bases from J, with 13 bases between. Per germline, CDR1 SGHNT and CDR2 YYREEE (reference sequence). Profiling relied on immunoSEQ multiplex PCR, and the TCRdb table lists in-frame clones only, not all of them. There are under 20,000 clones in the sample; about three quarters occur only once, and over 2% lies in the top ten. The TCR comes from a person between 40 and 79 years old with oral cavity squamous cell carcinoma. The chain joins TRBV5-4 to TRBJ2-6; D unclear. The starting material was PBMCs, obtained before nivolumab (anti-PD-1) treatment. CDR3 coding DNA: TGTGCCAGCAGCCCCATTCAATTTACTGGGGCCAACGTCCTGACTTTC. Translated, it gives CASSPIQFTGANVLTF.